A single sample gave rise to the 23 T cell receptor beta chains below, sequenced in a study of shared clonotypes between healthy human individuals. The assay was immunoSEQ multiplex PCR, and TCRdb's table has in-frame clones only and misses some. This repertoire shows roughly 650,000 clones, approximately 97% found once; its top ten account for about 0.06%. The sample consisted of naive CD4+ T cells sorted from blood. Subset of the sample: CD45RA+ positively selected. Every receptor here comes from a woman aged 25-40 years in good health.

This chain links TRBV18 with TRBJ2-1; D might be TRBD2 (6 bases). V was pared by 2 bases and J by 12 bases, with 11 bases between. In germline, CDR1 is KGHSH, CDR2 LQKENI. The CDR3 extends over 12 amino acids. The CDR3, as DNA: TGTGCCAGCTCACCAGGAGGGGAAATGCAGTTCTTC. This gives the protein CASSPGGEMQFF.

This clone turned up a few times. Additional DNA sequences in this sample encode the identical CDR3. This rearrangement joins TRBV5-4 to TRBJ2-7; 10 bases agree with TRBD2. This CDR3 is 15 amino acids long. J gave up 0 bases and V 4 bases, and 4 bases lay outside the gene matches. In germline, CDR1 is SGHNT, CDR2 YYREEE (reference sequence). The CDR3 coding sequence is TGTGCCAGCAGCCCTTCTAGCGGGAGCTCCTACGAGCAGTACTTC. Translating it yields CASSPSSGSSYEQYF.

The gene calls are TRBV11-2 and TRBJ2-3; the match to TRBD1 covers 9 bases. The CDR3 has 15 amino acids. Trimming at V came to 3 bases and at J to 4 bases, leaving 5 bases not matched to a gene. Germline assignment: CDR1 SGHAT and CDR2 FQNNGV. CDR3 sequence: CASSFGTGHPDTQYF. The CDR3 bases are TGTGCCAGCAGCTTTGGGACAGGGCATCCAGATACGCAGTATTTT.

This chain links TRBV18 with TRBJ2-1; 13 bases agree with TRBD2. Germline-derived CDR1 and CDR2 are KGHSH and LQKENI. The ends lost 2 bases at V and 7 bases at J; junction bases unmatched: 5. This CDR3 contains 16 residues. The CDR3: CASSPSGLAGQNEQFF. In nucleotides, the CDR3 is TGTGCCAGCTCACCATCGGGACTAGCGGGACAGAATGAGCAGTTCTTC.

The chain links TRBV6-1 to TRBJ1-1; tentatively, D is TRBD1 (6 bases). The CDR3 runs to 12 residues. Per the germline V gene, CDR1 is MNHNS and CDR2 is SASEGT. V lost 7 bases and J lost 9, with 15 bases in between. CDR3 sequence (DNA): TGTGCCAGCACCGTTAAGGACAGTAAAGCTTTCTTT. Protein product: CASTVKDSKAFF.

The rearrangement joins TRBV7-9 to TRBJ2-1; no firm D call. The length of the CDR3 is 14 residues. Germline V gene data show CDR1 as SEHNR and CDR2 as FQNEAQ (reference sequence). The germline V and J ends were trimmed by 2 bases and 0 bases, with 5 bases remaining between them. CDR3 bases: TGTGCCAGCAGCTTAACGACCTCCTACAATGAGCAGTTCTTC. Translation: CASSLTTSYNEQFF. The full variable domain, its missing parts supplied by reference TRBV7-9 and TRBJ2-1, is DTGVSQNPRHKITKRGQNVTFRCDPISEHNRLYWYRQTLGQGPEFLTYFQNEAQLEKSRLLSDRFSAERPKGSFSTLEIQRTEQGDSAMYLCASSLTTSYNEQFFGPGTRLTVL.

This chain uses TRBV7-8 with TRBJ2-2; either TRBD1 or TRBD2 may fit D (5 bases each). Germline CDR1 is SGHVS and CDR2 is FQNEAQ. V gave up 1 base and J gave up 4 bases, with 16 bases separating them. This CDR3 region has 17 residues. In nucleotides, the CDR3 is TGTGCCAGCAGCTTAGTGACGGGACCCCCCTTCACCGGGGAGCTGTTTTTT. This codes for CASSLVTGPPFTGELFF.

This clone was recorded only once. CDR3: CASSPGDRTYGYTF. The CDR3 DNA reads as TGTGCCAGCTCACCAGGGGACAGGACCTATGGCTACACCTTC. The chain combines TRBV18 with TRBJ1-2; 8 nucleotides line up with TRBD1. Germline trimming cut 2 bases from V and 4 bases from J; bases unmatched to any gene: 3. The CDR3 has 14 amino acids. The germline V gene encodes CDR1 KGHSH and CDR2 LQKENI.

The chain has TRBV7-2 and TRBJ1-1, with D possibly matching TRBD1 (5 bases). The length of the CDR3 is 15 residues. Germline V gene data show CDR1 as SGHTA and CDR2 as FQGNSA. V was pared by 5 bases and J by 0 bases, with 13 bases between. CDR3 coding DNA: TGTGCCAGCAGCCCCCGACAGAATATGAACACTGAAGCTTTCTTT. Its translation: CASSPRQNMNTEAFF.

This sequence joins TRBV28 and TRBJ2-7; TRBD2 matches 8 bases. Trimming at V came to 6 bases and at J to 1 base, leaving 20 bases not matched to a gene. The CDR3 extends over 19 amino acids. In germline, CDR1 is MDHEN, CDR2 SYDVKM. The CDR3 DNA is TGTGCCAGCAGGGGCATAAGGGACACCACTAGCGGATCATCCTACGAGCAGTACTTC. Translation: CASRGIRDTTSGSSYEQYF.

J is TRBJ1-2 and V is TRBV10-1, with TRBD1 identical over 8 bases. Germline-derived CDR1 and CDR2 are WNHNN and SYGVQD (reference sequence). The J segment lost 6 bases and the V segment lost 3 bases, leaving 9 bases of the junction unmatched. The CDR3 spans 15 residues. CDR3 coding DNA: TGCGCCAGCAGTGAATCGAGGACAGGGAAAAATGGCTACACCTTC. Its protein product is CASSESRTGKNGYTF.

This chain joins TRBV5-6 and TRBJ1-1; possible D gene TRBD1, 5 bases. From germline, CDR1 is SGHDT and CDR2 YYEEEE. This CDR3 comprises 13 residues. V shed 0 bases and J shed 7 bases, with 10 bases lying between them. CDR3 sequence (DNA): TGTGCCAGCAGCTTGGGAGGGGCAGGTGAAGCTTTCTTT. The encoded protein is CASSLGGAGEAFF.

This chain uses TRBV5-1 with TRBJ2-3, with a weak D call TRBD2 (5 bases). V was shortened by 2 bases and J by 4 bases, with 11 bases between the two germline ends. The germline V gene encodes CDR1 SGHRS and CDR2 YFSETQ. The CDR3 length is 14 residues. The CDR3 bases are TGCGCCAGCAGCTTCGGGGAGTTGGCAGATACGCAGTATTTT. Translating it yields CASSFGELADTQYF.

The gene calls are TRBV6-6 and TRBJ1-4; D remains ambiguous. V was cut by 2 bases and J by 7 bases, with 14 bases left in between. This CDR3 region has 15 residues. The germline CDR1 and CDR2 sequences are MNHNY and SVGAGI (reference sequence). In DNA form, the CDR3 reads TGTGCCAGCAGTTACCAACGATCCGGTGGTGAAAAACTGTTTTTT. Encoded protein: CASSYQRSGGEKLFF.

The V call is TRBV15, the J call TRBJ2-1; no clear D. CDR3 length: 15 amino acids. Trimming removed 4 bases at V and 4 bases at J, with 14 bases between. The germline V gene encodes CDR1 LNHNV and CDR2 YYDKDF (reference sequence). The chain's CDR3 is CATSKTLVPYNEQFF. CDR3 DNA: TGTGCCACCAGCAAAACACTCGTCCCGTACAATGAGCAGTTCTTC.

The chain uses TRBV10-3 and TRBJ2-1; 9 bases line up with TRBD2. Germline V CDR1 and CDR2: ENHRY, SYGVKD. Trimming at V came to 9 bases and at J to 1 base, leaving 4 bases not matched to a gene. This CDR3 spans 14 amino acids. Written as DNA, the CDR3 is TGTGCCATGGGGGCGGGAGGGTCCTACAATGAGCAGTTCTTC. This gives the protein CAMGAGGSYNEQFF.

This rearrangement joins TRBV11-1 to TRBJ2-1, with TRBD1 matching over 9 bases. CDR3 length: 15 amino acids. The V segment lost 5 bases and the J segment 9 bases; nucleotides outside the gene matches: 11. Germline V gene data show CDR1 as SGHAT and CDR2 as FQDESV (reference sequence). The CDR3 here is CASSLTTGGGGEQFF. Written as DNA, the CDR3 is TGTGCCAGCAGCCTTACGACAGGGGGGGGAGGTGAGCAGTTCTTC.

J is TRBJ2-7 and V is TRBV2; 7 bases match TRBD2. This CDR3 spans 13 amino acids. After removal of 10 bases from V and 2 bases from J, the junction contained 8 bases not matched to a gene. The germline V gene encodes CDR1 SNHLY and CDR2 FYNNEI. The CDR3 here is CANKGGSTYEQYF. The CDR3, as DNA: TGTGCCAATAAGGGAGGGTCGACCTACGAGCAGTACTTC.

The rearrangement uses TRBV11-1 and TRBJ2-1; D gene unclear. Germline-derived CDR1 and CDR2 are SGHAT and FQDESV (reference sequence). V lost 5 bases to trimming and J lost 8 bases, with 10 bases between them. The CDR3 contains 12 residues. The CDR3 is CASSHGSDEQFF. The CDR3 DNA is TGTGCCAGCAGCCACGGTAGTGATGAGCAGTTCTTC.

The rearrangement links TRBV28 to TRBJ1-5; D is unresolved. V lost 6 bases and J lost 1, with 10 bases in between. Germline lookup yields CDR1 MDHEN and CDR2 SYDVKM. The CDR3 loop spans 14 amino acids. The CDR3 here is CASSPGFSNQPQHF. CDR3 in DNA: TGTGCCAGCAGCCCGGGATTCAGCAATCAGCCCCAGCATTTT.

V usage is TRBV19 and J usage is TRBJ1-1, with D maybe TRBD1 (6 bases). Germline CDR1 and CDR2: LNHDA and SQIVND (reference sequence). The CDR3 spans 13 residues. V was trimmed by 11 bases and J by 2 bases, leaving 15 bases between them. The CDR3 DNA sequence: TGTGCCTGTGCCCAGACAGGTAACACTGAAGCTTTCTTT. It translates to CACAQTGNTEAFF.

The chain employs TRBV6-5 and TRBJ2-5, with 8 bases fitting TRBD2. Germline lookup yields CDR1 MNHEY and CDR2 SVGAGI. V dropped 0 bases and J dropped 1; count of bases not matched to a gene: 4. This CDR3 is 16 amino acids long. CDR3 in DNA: TGTGCCAGCAGTTACTCCTTCGCGGGAGGCCAAGAGACCCAGTACTTC. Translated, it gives CASSYSFAGGQETQYF.

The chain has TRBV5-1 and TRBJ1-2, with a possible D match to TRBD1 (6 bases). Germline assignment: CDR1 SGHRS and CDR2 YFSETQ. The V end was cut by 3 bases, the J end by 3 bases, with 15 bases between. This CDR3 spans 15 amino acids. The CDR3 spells CASSSHEDSDYGYTF. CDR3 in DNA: TGCGCCAGCAGCTCCCACGAGGACAGCGACTATGGCTACACCTTC.